The sequence of this T cell receptor (beta chain) was determined in a study of shared clonotypes between healthy human individuals. As defined, naive CD8 cells were CD45RO-negative and positively selected for CCR7, with terminally differentiated effector memory CD45RA+ cells excluded. Study conclusions and caveats: A few donors held about 5.1% of naive CD4 clonotypes in common.

Data came from immunoSEQ multiplex PCR; TCRdb stores just in-frame clones and leaves some out. Of about 2 million clones listed, less than 95% are singletons. The germline V gene has CDR1 SEHNR and CDR2 FQNEAQ (reference sequence). This CDR3 comprises 16 residues. V was pared by 2 bases and J by 5 bases, with 3 bases of the junction left unmatched. About this clone: The target antigen is unknown.

The sequence was obtained from a man aged 18 to 29 in good health. V usage is TRBV7-9 and J usage is TRBJ2-3; 14 bases match TRBD2. What was sequenced was naive CD8+ T cells sorted from blood. The CDR3 loop is CASSLFGLAGGDTQYF. The DNA for the CDR3 is TGTGCCAGCAGCTTATTTGGACTAGCGGGAGGAGATACGCAGTATTTT.